The entry that follows covers one T cell receptor beta chain sequence. Its antigen remains unidentified. CDR1 and CDR2 from the germline V gene are SGHKS and YYEKEE (reference sequence). The CDR3 is 14 residues long. Trimming took 0 bases from V and 0 from J, leaving 7 bases between them. TCRdb re-called the 5' RACE reads through MiXCR, storing one row per CDR3 protein. The sample shows hundreds of thousands of distinct CDR3 sequences, roughly a third of them seen only once. This sample is drawn from a study of CD8 T cells in ankylosing spondylitis. Study results and caveats: In the blood and synovial fluid of reactive arthritis, some motif variants had been previously reported. A motif of eight or nine highly homologous TCR beta variants was seen as apparently characteristic of ankylosing spondylitis blood.

The chain employs TRBV5-5 and TRBJ2-7; D unclear. The sequenced sample consisted of blood, either unsorted or a sorted T cell fraction (not recorded which). The receptor was isolated from a male donor with ankylosing spondylitis or in good health (not recorded which). The CDR3 reads CASSLAPSSYEQYF. The CDR3 DNA reads as TGTGCCAGCAGCTTGGCTCCCAGCTCCTACGAGCAGTACTTC.